This T cell receptor beta chain appears in the sequencing data of a study of blood T cell repertoires in COVID-19. In the original workflow: Nucleated cell number was recorded as an estimate derived from reference gene primer amplification. Here immunoSEQ multiplex PCR was the method, and the copy in TCRdb shows in-frame clones only, minus some. V and J calls and clone size come straight from that table; D and trimming were deduced from the DNA. The table includes around 200,000 clones, 80% to 90% detected once. This CDR3 comprises 15 residues. V shed 2 bases and J 6 bases; nucleotides not matched to a gene: 6. Germline CDR1 MRHNA, CDR2 SNTAGT.

This chain connects TRBV6-4 to TRBJ2-2; 7 bases match TRBD2. The sample taken for sequencing was PBMCs or T cells enriched from blood (not recorded which). The source of this sequence is a man aged 25-40 years who had recovered from COVID-19. The CDR3: CASSDHQGGAGELFF. CDR3 bases: TGTGCCAGCAGTGACCATCAGGGAGGGGCCGGGGAGCTGTTTTTT.